This T cell receptor beta chain was sequenced for a study of T cells after yellow fever vaccination. TCRdb used MiXCR to reprocess the 5' RACE reads, holding one entry per CDR3 protein. The sample records 500,000 to 650,000 distinct CDR3 sequences, less than 20% being singletons. V was clipped by 1 base and J by 1 base; unmatched bases: 3. In germline, CDR1 is SGHRS, CDR2 YFSETQ. This CDR3 has 16 residues. The J gene is TRBJ2-3, the V gene TRBV5-1; 10 bases fit TRBD2. This clonotype was sampled from a man between 18 and 35 years old who received the YFV17D yellow fever vaccine. Sequenced material: PBMCs, taken around 5 days after the first yellow fever vaccination. The CDR3 sequence: CASSLSGGAGTDTQYF. In DNA, the CDR3 is TGCGCCAGCAGCTTGAGCGGGGGGGCCGGCACAGATACGCAGTATTTT. The full variable domain, in which reference TRBV5-1 and TRBJ2-3 provide the parts outside the CDR3, is KAGVTQTPRYLIKTRGQQVTLSCSPISGHRSVSWYQQTPGQGLQFLFEYFSETQRNKGNFPGRFSGRQFSNSRSEMNVSTLELGDSALYLCASSLSGGAGTDTQYFGPGTRLTVL.